This is a list of T cell receptor beta chains from one sample in a study of blood T cell repertoires in COVID-19. Sequencing was performed with immunoSEQ multiplex PCR; in TCRdb, only in-frame clones are kept and a portion is missing. The table shows about 270,000 clones, with 90% occurring only once. Sequencing input: PBMCs or T cells enriched from blood (not recorded which). The source is a woman in her 30s with acute COVID-19. CDR3s include the opening cysteine and the closing phenylalanine or tryptophan. The D gene is left open where the match is weak.

V	length	J	D	CDR3
TRBV6-6	16	TRBJ2-1	TRBD2	CASSLTSGGSYNEQFF
TRBV29-1	14	TRBJ2-2	TRBD1	CSVVDRVNTGELFF
TRBV27	14	TRBJ2-1	.	CASSFSPTYNEQFF
TRBV28	16	TRBJ2-3	TRBD2	CASSTSGRASTDTQYF
TRBV7-2	16	TRBJ2-1	.	CASSLLLGSGTNEQFF
TRBV18	16	TRBJ1-1	.	CASSPPRLSRGTEAFF
TRBV27	17	TRBJ2-1	TRBD2	CASSLYSGTSGSYEQFF
TRBV28	12	TRBJ2-7	.	CASSFSGYEQYF
TRBV28	15	TRBJ2-2	.	CASSPQWGGPGELFF
TRBV19	15	TRBJ2-1	TRBD2	CASRIFRTSSNEQFF
TRBV3-1/TRBV3-2	11	TRBJ1-1	.	CASSQITATFF
TRBV28	20	TRBJ1-1	TRBD1	CASRIVQLGGDRAMNTEAFF
TRBV30	15	TRBJ1-1	.	CAWSVLKTVNTEAFF
TRBV9	16	TRBJ2-2	.	CASSVGSTAGTGELFF
TRBV2	16	TRBJ2-1	.	CASSDRLASSYNEQFF
TRBV12-3/TRBV12-4	13	TRBJ1-2	TRBD1	CASSPTGGRGYTF